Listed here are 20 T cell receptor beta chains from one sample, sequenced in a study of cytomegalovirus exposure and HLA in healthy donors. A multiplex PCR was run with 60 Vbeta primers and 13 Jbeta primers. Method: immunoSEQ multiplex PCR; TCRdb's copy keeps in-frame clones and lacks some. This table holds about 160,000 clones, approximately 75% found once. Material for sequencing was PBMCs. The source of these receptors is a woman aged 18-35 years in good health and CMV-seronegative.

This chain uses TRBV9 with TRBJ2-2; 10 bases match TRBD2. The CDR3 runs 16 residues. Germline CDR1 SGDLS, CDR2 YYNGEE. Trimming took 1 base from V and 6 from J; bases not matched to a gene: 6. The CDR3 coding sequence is TGTGCCAGCAGCGTATCAGCGGGAGGGCCGTCCGGGGAGCTGTTTTTT. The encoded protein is CASSVSAGGPSGELFF.

CDR3 region: CASRRTGEETQYF. For the CDR3, the DNA is TGTGCCAGCAGACGGACAGGGGAAGAGACCCAGTACTTC. J is TRBJ2-5 and V is TRBV6-6; 9 bases fit TRBD1. The CDR3 is made up of 13 amino acids. Germline V CDR1 and CDR2: MNHNY, SVGAGI (reference sequence). The junction had 2 bases not matched to a gene; V was cut back by 6 bases and J by 3 bases.

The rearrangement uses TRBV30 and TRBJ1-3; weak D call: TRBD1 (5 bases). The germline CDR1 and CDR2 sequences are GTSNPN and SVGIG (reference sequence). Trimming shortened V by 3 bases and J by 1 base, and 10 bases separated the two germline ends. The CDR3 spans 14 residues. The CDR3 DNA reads TGTGCCTGGAGCAACGGGGGTTCTGGAAACACCATATATTTT. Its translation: CAWSNGGSGNTIYF.

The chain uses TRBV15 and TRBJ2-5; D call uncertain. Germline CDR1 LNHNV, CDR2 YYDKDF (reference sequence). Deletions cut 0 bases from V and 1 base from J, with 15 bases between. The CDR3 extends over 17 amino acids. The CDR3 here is CATSRESVRVAQETQYF. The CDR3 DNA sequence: TGTGCCACCAGCAGAGAAAGCGTCCGAGTGGCCCAAGAGACCCAGTACTTC.

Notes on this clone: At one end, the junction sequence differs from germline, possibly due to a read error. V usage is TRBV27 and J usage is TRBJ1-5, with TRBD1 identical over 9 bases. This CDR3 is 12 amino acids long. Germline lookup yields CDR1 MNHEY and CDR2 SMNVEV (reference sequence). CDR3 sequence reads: CASRDRGQLQHF. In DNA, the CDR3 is TGTGCCAGCAGGGACAGGGGCCAGCTCCAGCATTTT.

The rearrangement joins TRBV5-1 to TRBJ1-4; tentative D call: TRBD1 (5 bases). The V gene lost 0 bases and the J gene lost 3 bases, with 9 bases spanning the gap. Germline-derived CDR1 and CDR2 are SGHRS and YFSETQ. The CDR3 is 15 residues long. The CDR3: CASSLAREANEKLFF. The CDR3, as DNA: TGCGCCAGCAGCTTGGCCAGGGAGGCTAATGAAAAACTGTTTTTT.

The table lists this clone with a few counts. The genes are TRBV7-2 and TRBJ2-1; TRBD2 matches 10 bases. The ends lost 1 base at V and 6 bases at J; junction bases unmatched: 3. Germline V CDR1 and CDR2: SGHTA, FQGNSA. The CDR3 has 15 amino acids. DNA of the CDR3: TGTGCCAGCAGCTTAGGGGGGACTAGCGTCAATGAGCAGTTCTTC. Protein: CASSLGGTSVNEQFF.

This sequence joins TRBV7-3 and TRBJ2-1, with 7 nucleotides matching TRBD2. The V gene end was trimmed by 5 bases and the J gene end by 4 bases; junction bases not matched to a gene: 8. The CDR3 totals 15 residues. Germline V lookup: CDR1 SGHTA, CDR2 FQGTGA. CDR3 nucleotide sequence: TGTGCCAGCAGCCCTCGGGGGGTCGGATACAATGAGCAGTTCTTC. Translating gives CASSPRGVGYNEQFF.

CDR3 sequence reads: CASSFMPGQGGTGELFF. The CDR3 DNA sequence: TGTGCCAGCAGCTTCATGCCGGGACAGGGAGGAACCGGGGAGCTGTTTTTT. The chain combines TRBV11-2 with TRBJ2-2; 9 bases map to TRBD1. The CDR3 sequence is 17 residues long. Germline CDR1 is SGHAT and CDR2 is FQNNGV. After removal of 3 bases from V and 5 bases from J, the junction contained 10 bases not matched to a gene. The variable domain in full, completed from reference TRBV11-2 and TRBJ2-2, reads EAGVAQSPRYKIIEKRQSVAFWCNPISGHATLYWYQQILGQGPKLLIQFQNNGVVDDSQLPKDRFSAERLKGVDSTLKIQPAKLEDSAVYLCASSFMPGQGGTGELFFGEGSRLTVL.

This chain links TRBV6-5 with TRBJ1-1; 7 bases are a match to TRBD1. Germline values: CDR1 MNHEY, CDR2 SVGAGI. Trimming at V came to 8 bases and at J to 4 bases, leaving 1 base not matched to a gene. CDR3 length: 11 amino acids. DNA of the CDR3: TGTGCCAGCCAGGGGGGCACTGAAGCTTTCTTT. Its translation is CASQGGTEAFF.

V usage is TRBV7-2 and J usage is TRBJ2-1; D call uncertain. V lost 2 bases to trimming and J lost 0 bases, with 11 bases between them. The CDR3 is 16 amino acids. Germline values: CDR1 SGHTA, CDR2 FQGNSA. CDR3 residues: CASSLIEWSSYNEQFF. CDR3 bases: TGTGCCAGCAGCTTAATCGAGTGGAGCTCCTACAATGAGCAGTTCTTC.

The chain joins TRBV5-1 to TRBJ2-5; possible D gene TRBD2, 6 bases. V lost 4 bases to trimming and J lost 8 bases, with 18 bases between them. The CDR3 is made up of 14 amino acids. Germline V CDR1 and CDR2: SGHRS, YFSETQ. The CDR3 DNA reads TGCGCCAGCAGCGGATCCGGGAGCCTAGGTACCCAGTACTTC. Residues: CASSGSGSLGTQYF.

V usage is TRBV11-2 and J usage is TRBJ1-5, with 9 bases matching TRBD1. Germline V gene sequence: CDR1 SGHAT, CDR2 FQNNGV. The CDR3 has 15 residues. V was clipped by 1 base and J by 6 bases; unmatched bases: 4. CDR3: CASSLATGGSQPQHF. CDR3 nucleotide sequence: TGTGCCAGCAGCTTAGCGACAGGGGGAAGTCAGCCCCAGCATTTT. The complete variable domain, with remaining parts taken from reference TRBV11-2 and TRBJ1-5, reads EAGVAQSPRYKIIEKRQSVAFWCNPISGHATLYWYQQILGQGPKLLIQFQNNGVVDDSQLPKDRFSAERLKGVDSTLKIQPAKLEDSAVYLCASSLATGGSQPQHFGDGTRLSIL.

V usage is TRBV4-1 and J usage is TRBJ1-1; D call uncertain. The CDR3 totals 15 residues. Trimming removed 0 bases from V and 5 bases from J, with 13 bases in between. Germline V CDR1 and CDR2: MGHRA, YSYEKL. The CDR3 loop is CASSQEPGGETEAFF. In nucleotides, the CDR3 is TGCGCCAGCAGCCAAGAACCCGGAGGAGAGACTGAAGCTTTCTTT.

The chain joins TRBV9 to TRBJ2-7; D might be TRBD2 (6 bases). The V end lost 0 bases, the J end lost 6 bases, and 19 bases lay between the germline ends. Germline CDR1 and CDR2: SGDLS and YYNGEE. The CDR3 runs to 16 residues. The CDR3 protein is CASSVGLGGGPLEQYF. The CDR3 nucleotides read TGTGCCAGCAGCGTAGGATTGGGGGGAGGTCCTCTCGAGCAGTACTTC.

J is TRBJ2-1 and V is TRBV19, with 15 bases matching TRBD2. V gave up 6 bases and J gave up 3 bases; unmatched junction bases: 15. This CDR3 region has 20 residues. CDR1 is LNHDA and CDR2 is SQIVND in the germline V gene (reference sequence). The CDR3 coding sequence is TGTGCCAGTAGCCCTCTCCCGGGACTAGCGGGAGGAGCGGACTACAATGAGCAGTTCTTC. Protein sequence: CASSPLPGLAGGADYNEQFF.

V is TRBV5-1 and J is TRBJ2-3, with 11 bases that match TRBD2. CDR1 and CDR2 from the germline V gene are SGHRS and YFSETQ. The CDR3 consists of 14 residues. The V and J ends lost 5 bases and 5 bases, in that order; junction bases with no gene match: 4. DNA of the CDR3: TGCGCCAGCAGTAGCGGGGGGGTAGGAGATACGCAGTATTTT. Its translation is CASSSGGVGDTQYF.

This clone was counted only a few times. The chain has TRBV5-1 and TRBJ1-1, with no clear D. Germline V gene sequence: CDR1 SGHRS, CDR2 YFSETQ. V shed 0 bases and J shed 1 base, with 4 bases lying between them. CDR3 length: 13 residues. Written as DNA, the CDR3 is TGCGCCAGCAGCTTGGACAGGAACACTGAAGCTTTCTTT. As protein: CASSLDRNTEAFF.

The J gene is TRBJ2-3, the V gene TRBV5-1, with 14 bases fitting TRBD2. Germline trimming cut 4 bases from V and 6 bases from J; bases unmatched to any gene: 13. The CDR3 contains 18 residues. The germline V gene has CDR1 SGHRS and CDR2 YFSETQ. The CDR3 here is CASSRGTSGSGYRDTQYF. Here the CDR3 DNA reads TGCGCCAGCAGCCGAGGGACTAGCGGGAGTGGGTATAGGGATACGCAGTATTTT.

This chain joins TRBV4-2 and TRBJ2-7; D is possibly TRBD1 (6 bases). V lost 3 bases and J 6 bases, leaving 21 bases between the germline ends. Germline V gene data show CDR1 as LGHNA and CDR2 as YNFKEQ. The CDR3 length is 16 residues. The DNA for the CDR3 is TGTGCCAGCAGCCACACGGAGGACAGTTCTTTTCGCGAGCAGTACTTC. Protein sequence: CASSHTEDSSFREQYF.